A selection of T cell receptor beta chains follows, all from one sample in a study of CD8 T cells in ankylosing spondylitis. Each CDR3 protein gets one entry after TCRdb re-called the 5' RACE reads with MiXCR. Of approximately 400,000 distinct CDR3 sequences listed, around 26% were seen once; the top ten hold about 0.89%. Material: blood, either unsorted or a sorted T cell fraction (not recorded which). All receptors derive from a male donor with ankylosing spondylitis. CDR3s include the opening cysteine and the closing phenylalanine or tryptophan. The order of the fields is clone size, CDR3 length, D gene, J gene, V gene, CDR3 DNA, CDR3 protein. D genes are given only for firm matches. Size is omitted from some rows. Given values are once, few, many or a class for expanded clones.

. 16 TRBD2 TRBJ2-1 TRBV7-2 TGTGCCAGCAGCTTTAGCGGGGGAGTGGTTAGCAATGAGCAGTTCTTC CASSFSGGVVSNEQFF
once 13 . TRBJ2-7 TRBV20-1 TGCAGTGCTAGAGATGGGCAGTCCTACGAGCAGTACTTC CSARDGQSYEQYF
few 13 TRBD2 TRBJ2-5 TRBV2 TGTGCCAGCAGCGTCGGACTAGAAGAGACCCAGTACTTC CASSVGLEETQYF
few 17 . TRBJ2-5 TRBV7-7 TGTGCCAGCAGCCCCCGAGGGGCGGGACCGTACCAAGAGACCCAGTACTTC CASSPRGAGPYQETQYF
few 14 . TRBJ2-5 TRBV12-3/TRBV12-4 TGTGCCAGCACCCCGGGCCGGGCCCTGGAGACCCAGTACTTC CASTPGRALETQYF
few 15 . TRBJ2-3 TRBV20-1 TGCAGTGCTCCAAAGACAGGGACTAGCACAGATACGCAGTATTTT CSAPKTGTSTDTQYF
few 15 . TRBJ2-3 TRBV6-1 TGTGCCAGCAGTGAACAGGGGATTAGCACAGATACGCAGTATTTT CASSEQGISTDTQYF
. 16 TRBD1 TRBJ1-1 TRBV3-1 TGTGCCAGCAGCCAAGATGGGACGGGACAGGGACGGGGAGCTTTCTTT CASSQDGTGQGRGAFF
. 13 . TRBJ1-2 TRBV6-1 TGTGCCAGCAGTCCTCTGGGGGTTTATGGCTACACCTTC CASSPLGVYGYTF
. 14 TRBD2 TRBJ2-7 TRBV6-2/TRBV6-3 TGTGCCAGCAACCTAGCGGGAGGGCCCTACGAGCAGTACTTC CASNLAGGPYEQYF
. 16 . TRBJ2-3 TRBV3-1 TGTGCCAGCAGCCAAGCACGGGAGCATTACACAGATACGCAGTATTTT CASSQAREHYTDTQYF
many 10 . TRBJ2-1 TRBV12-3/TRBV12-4 TGTGCCAGCACCGGGACCCATCAGGTCTTC CASTGTHQVF
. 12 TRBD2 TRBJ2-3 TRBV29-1 TGCAGCGTTGCGAGCGGGGGAGATACGCAGTATTTT CSVASGGDTQYF
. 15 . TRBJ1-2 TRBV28 TGTGCCAGCAGTTTTCACCAACCAGGCGCATATGGCTACACCTTC CASSFHQPGAYGYTF
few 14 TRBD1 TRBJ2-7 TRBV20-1 TGCAGTGCTGAAGAAGGGGACAGGGTCTACGAGCAGTACTTC CSAEEGDRVYEQYF
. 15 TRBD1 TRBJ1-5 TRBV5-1 TGCGCCAGCAGAAGTGGGACAGCGCCCAATCAGCCCCAGCATTTT CASRSGTAPNQPQHF
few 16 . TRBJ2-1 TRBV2 TGTGCCAGCACCCCGGTGGATAGCCGGTTGATCGATGAGCAGTTCTTC CASTPVDSRLIDEQFF
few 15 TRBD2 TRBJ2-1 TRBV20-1 TGCAGTGCTTCCATAGCGGGAGGGCCGATTAATGAGCAGTTCTTC CSASIAGGPINEQFF
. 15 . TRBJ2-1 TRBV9 TGTGCCAGCAGCGTAGCTACGACAGGCGGCGATGAGCAGTTCTTC CASSVATTGGDEQFF
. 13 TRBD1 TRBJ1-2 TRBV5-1 TGCGCCAGCAGCGCACAGGGGGCCTATGGCTACACCTTC CASSAQGAYGYTF
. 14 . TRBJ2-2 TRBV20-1 TGCAGTGCTAGAGCCCCACTTGGGACCGGGGAGCTGTTTTTT CSARAPLGTGELFF
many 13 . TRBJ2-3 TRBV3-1 TGTGCCAGCAGCCAAGAAGGACAGTATACGCAGTATTTT CASSQEGQYTQYF
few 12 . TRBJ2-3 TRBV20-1 TGCAGTGCCCCGAGGTTGGCAGATACGCAGTATTTT CSAPRLADTQYF
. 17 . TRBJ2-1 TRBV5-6 TGTGCCAGCAGCTTATACGATTACGGAAGACTGAACAATGAGCAGTTCTTC CASSLYDYGRLNNEQFF
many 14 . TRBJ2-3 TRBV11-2 TGTGCCAGCAGCTCCGGGACTAGCACAGATACGCAGTATTTT CASSSGTSTDTQYF
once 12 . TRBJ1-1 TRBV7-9 TGTGCCAGCACTATTGCCAACACTGAAGCTTTCTTT CASTIANTEAFF
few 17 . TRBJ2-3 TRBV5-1 TGCGCCAGCAGCTTGGAACCTCAGGAAACTAGCACAGATACGCAGTATTTT CASSLEPQETSTDTQYF
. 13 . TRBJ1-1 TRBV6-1 TGTGCCAGCGGAGGGGCACTGAACACTGAAGCTTTCTTT CASGGALNTEAFF
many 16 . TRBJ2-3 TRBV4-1 TGCGCCAGCAGCCAAGCGGGCCATAGAAGGGCAGATACGCAGTATTTT CASSQAGHRRADTQYF
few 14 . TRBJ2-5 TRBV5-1 TGCGCCAGCAGCTTACAGGGCATAAGGGAGACCCAGTACTTC CASSLQGIRETQYF
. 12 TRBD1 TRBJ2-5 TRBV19 TGTGCCAGTAGTCAGGGGGAGGAGACCCAGTACTTC CASSQGEETQYF
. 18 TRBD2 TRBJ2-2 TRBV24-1 TGTGCCACCAGTGATATCTCCGGGACTAGCGGGAACACCGGGGAGCTGTTTTTT CATSDISGTSGNTGELFF
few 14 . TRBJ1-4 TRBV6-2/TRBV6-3 TGTGCCAGCAGACTCTCAGCAACTAATGAAAAACTGTTTTTT CASRLSATNEKLFF
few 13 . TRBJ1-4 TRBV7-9 TGTGCCAGCAGCTCACGCGCTAATGAAAAACTGTTTTTT CASSSRANEKLFF
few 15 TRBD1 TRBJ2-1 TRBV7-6 TGTGCCAGCAGCTACGGGACAGGGTTATACAATGAGCAGTTCTTC CASSYGTGLYNEQFF
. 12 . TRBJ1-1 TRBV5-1 TGCGCCAGCAGCTCAGAGCCGACCTCGGCTTTCTTT CASSSEPTSAFF
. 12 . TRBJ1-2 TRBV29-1 TGCAGCGTTGCTGAAAACAATTATGGCTACACCTTC CSVAENNYGYTF
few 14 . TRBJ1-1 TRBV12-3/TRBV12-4 TGTGCCAGCAGCCCGACGGGGGCGAACACTGAAGCTTTCTTT CASSPTGANTEAFF
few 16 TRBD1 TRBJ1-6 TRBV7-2 TGTGCCAGCAGCTCCCGGACAGGGGGCGCAGGTTCACCCCTCCACTTT CASSSRTGGAGSPLHF
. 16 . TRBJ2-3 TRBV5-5 TGTGCCAGCAGCTCTCGGTCCCCCACTGGCACAGATACGCAGTATTTT CASSSRSPTGTDTQYF
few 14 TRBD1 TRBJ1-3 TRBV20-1 TGCAGTGCAGGAGGGACAGGGCCAGGAAACACCATATATTTT CSAGGTGPGNTIYF
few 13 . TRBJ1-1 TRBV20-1 TGCAGTGCTAGAGAGGGAACGAGAACTGAAGCTTTCTTT CSAREGTRTEAFF
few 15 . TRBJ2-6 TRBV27 TGTGCCAGCAGTTCACCTAGCTCTGGGGCCAACGTCCTGACTTTC CASSSPSSGANVLTF
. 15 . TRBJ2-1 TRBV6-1 TGTGCCAGCAGTGAATCCCAGGGGTCCTACAATGAGCAGTTCTTC CASSESQGSYNEQFF
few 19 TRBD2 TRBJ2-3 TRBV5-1 TGCGCCAGCAGCTTGGGCTGGGTCGGACTAGCGGGGACCACAGATACGCAGTATTTT CASSLGWVGLAGTTDTQYF
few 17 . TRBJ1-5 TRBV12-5 TGTGCTAGTGGTTTGGTCTCTGGACGGGAAGGAAATCAGCCCCAGCATTTT CASGLVSGREGNQPQHF
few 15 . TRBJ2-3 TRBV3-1 TGTGCCAGCAGCCAAACACCGGGGGACACAGATACGCAGTATTTT CASSQTPGDTDTQYF
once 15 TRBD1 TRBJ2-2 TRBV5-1 TGCGCCAGCAGAAGGACAGGGGAGACCACCGGGGAGCTGTTTTTT CASRRTGETTGELFF
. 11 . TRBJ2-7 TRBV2 TGTGCCAGCAGCCGCTCCTACGAGCAGTACTTC CASSRSYEQYF
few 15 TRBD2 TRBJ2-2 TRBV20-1 TGCAGTGCCCCCCCGGCGGGAGGTAACACCGGGGAGCTGTTTTTT CSAPPAGGNTGELFF
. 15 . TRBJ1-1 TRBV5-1 TGCGCCAGCAGCTTGGAGGGGCAGGGGCTCACTGAAGCTTTCTTT CASSLEGQGLTEAFF
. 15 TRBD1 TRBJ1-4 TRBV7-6 TGTGCCAGCAGCGCGGTACAGGGGAGGAATGAAAAACTGTTTTTT CASSAVQGRNEKLFF
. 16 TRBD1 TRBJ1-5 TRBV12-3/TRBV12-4 TGTGCCAGCAGTTCGTTATTGGGGACAGGGAATCAGCCCCAGCATTTT CASSSLLGTGNQPQHF
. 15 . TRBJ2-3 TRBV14 TGTGCCAGCAGCCAGGCCCCGGGGCTGGGAGATACGCAGTATTTT CASSQAPGLGDTQYF
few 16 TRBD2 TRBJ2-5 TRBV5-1 TGCGCCAGCACCCGGGGGGTAGCGGGAAGACAAGAGACCCAGTACTTC CASTRGVAGRQETQYF
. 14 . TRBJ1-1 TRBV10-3 TGTGCCATCAACAAGGACAGCACCAACACTGAAGCTTTCTTT CAINKDSTNTEAFF
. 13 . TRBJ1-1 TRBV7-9 TGTGCCAGCGCCGAGATGGGGAACACTGAAGCTTTCTTT CASAEMGNTEAFF